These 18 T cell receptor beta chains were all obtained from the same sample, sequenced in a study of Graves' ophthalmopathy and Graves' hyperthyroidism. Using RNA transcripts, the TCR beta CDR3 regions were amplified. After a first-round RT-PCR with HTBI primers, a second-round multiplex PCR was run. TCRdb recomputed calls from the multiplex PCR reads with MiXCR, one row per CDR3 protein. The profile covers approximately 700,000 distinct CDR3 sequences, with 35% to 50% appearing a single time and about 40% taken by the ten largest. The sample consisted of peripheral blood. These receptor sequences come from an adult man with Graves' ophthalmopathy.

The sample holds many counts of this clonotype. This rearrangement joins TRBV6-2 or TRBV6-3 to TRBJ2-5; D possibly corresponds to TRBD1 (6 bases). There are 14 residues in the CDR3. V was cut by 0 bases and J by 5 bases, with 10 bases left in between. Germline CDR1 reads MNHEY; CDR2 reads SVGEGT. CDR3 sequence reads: CASSYSGGSETQYF. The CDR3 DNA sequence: TGTGCCAGCAGTTACTCAGGGGGTAGTGAGACCCAGTACTTC.

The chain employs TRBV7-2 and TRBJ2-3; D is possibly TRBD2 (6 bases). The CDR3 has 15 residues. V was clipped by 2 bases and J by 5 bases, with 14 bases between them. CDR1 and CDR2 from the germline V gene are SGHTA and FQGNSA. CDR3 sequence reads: CASSLYLARGDTQYF. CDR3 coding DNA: TGTGCCAGCAGCTTATACCTAGCGAGGGGAGATACGCAGTATTTT.

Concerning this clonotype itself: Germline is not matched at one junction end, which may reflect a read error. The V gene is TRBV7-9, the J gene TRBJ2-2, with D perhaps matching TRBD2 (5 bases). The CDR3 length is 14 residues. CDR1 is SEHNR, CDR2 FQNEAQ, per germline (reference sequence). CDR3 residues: CASSLSDFAGELLF. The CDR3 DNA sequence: TGTGCCAGCAGCTTAAGCGATTTCGCCGGGGAGCTGCTTTTT. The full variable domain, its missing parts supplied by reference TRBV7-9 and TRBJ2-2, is DTGVSQNPRHKITKRGQNVTFRCDPISEHNRLYWYRQTLGQGPEFLTYFQNEAQLEKSRLLSDRFSAERPKGSFSTLEIQRTEQGDSAMYLCASSLSDFAGELLFGEGSRLTVL.

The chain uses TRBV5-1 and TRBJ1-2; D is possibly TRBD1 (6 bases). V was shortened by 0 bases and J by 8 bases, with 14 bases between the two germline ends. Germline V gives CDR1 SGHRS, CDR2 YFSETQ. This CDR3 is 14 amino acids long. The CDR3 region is CASSLEGVGDGYTF. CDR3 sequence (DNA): TGCGCCAGCAGCTTGGAGGGGGTAGGGGACGGCTACACCTTC.

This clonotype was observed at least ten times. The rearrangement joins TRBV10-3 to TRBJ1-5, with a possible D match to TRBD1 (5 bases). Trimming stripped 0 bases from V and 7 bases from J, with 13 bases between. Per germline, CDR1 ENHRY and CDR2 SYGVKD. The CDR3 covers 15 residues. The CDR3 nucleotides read TGTGCCATCAGTGAGTCTGGGCAGGGAAGCCAGCCCCAGCATTTT. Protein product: CAISESGQGSQPQHF.

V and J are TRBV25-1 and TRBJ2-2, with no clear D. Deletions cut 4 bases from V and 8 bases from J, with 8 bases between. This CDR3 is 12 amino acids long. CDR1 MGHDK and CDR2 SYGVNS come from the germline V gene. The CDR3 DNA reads TGTGCCAGCAGTGCCCCAGCGGGGGAGCTGTTTTTT. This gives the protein CASSAPAGELFF.

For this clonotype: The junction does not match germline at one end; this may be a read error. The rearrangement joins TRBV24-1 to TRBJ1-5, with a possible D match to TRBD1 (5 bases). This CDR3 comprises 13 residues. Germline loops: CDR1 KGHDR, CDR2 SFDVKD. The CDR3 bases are TGTGCCACCAGTGGGGGGAGCGATCAACCCCAGCATTTT. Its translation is CATSGGSDQPQHF.

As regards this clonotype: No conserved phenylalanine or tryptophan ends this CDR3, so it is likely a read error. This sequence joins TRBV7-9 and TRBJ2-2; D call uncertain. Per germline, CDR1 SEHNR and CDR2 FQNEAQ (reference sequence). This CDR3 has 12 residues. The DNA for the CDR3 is TGTGTCAGCAGCTCAATAGCCGGGGAGCTGTTTTAT. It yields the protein CVSSSIAGELFY.

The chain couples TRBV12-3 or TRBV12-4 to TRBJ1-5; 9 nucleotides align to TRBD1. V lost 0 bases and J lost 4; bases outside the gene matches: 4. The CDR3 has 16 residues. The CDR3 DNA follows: TGTGCCAGCAGTTTAGCGGACAGGGGTGGGAATCAGCCCCAGCATTTT. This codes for CASSLADRGGNQPQHF.

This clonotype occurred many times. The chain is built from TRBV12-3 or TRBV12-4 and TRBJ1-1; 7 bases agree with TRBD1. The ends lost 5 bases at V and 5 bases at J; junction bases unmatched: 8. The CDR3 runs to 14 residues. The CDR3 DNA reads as TGTGCCAGCAGTCCAGACAGGGCTGCGACTGAAGCTTTCTTT. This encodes CASSPDRAATEAFF.

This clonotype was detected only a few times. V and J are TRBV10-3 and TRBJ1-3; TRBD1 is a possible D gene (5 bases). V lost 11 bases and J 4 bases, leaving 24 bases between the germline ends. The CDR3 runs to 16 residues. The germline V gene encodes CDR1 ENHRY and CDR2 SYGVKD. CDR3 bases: TGTGCCGGCATGGGGACCGCTCCCAAGGGGGGAAACACCATATATTTT. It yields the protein CAGMGTAPKGGNTIYF.

The CDR3 DNA sequence: TGTGCCAGCACCCTGGCACTCTCCTACGAGCAGTACTTC. It yields the protein CASTLALSYEQYF. The V and J genes are TRBV2 and TRBJ2-7, with D hard to call. Deletions cut 7 bases from V and 0 bases from J, with 10 bases between. Per the germline V gene, CDR1 is SNHLY and CDR2 is FYNNEI. This CDR3 spans 13 amino acids.

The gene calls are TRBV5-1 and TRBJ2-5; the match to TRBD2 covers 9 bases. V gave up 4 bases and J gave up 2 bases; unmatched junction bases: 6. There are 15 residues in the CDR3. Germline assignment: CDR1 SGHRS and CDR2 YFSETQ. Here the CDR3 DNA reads TGCGCCAGCAGCCGGTTAGCGGGAGTTCAAGAGACCCAGTACTTC. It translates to CASSRLAGVQETQYF. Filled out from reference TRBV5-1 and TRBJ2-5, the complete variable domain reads KAGVTQTPRYLIKTRGQQVTLSCSPISGHRSVSWYQQTPGQGLQFLFEYFSETQRNKGNFPGRFSGRQFSNSRSEMNVSTLELGDSALYLCASSRLAGVQETQYFGPGTRLLVL.

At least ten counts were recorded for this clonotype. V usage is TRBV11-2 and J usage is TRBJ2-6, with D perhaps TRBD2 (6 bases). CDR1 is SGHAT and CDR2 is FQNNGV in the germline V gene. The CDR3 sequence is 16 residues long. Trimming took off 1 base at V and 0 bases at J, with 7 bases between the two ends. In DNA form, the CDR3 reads TGTGCCAGCAGCTTAGGGAGGGGCTCTGGGGCCAACGTCCTGACTTTC. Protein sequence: CASSLGRGSGANVLTF. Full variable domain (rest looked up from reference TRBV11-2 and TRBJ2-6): EAGVAQSPRYKIIEKRQSVAFWCNPISGHATLYWYQQILGQGPKLLIQFQNNGVVDDSQLPKDRFSAERLKGVDSTLKIQPAKLEDSAVYLCASSLGRGSGANVLTFGAGSRLTVL.

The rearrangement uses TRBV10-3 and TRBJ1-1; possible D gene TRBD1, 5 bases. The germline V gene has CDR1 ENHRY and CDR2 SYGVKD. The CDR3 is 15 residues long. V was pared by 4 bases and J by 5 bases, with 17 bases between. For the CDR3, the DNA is TGTGCCATCAGTGGGGCTAGCGGGGGTGAAACTGAAGCTTTCTTT. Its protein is CAISGASGGETEAFF.

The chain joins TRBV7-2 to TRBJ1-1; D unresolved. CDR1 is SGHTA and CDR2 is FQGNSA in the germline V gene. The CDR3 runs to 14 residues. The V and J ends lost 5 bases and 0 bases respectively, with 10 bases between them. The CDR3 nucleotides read TGTACCAGCAGCCCTTTTAATATGAACACTGAAGCTTTCTTT. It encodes CTSSPFNMNTEAFF. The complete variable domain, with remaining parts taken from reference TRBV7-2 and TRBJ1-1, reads GAGVSQSPSNKVTEKGKDVELRCDPISGHTALYWYRQSLGQGLEFLIYFQGNSAPDKSGLPSDRFSAERTGGSVSTLTIQRTQQEDSAVYLCTSSPFNMNTEAFFGQGTRLTVV.

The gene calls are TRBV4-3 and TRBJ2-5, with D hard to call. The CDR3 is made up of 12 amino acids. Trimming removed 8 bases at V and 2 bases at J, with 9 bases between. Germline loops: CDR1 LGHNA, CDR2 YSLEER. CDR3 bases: TGCGCCAGCGGAAGCTATCAAGAGACCCAGTACTTC. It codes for CASGSYQETQYF.

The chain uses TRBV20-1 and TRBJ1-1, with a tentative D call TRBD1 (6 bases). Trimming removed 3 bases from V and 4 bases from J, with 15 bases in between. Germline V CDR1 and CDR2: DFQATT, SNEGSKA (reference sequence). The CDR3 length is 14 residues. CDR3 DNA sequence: TGCAGTGCTAGGGAGGGGGGGCAAGGCACTGAAGCTTTCTTT. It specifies CSAREGGQGTEAFF.